Listed here are 26 T cell receptor beta chains from one sample, sequenced in a study of T cell changes during pregnancy in multiple sclerosis. Produced via immunoSEQ multiplex PCR; TCRdb's table is partial and in-frame only. The repertoire holds under 95,000 clones, with roughly 91% as singletons. Source: peripheral blood, taken after pregnancy. The receptors here all came from a female donor in good health, enrolled as a control in a pregnancy study.

The CDR3 protein is CASGGGMDGYTF. CDR3 DNA: TGCGCCAGCGGGGGGGGGATGGATGGCTACACCTTC. The chain carries TRBV5-1 and TRBJ1-2; D is perhaps TRBD1 (5 bases). V lost 7 bases and J lost 6, with 13 bases in between. This CDR3 spans 12 amino acids. Germline CDR1 is SGHRS and CDR2 is YFSETQ.

Here the CDR3 reads CASVTRGLVYPYNEQFF. The CDR3 region has the DNA TGTGCCAGCGTTACCAGGGGGCTTGTCTACCCCTACAATGAGCAGTTCTTC. V and J are TRBV7-8 and TRBJ2-1, with 8 bases identical to TRBD1. The CDR3 runs 17 residues. The J segment lost 2 bases and the V segment lost 8 bases, leaving 14 bases of the junction unmatched. Germline values: CDR1 SGHVS, CDR2 FQNEAQ.

The gene calls are TRBV7-3 and TRBJ2-3, with 12 bases aligning to TRBD2. V was clipped by 5 bases and J by 7 bases; unmatched bases: 7. The CDR3 totals 15 residues. The germline gives CDR1 SGHTA, CDR2 FQGTGA. CDR3 nucleotide sequence: TGTGCCAGCAGCCCTAGACTAGCGGGGGCTAATACGCAGTATTTT. Protein: CASSPRLAGANTQYF.

The rearrangement uses TRBV6-1 and TRBJ1-5, with TRBD1 matching over 7 bases. CDR1 and CDR2 from the germline V gene are MNHNS and SASEGT. The CDR3 has 15 amino acids. V gave up 4 bases and J gave up 6 bases; unmatched junction bases: 9. The CDR3 loop reads CASSGTTGRGQPQHF. In DNA, the CDR3 is TGTGCCAGCAGTGGCACGACAGGGAGAGGTCAGCCCCAGCATTTT.

V gene TRBV7-2 combines with J gene TRBJ1-1; weak D call: TRBD1 (5 bases). V lost 2 bases, J lost 3 bases, and 10 bases lay in between. The CDR3 runs to 14 residues. Germline V gene sequence: CDR1 SGHTA, CDR2 FQGNSA. The DNA for the CDR3 is TGTGCCAGCAGCTTACGACAGTCCTACACTGAAGCTTTCTTT. Its protein is CASSLRQSYTEAFF.

The chain is built from TRBV4-2 and TRBJ2-3; 9 bases are shared with TRBD2. J was trimmed by 2 bases and V by 4 bases; bases with no gene match: 10. The CDR3 loop spans 17 amino acids. From germline, CDR1 is LGHNA and CDR2 YNFKEQ. In DNA form, the CDR3 reads TGTGCCAGCAGCCTGTCGGGCGGGGGGGACTACACAGATACGCAGTATTTT. This sequence encodes CASSLSGGGDYTDTQYF.

This clone was seen just once. The genes are TRBV9 and TRBJ1-6; D might be TRBD1 (5 bases). V was pared by 0 bases and J by 0 bases, with 10 bases between. The CDR3 loop spans 17 amino acids. CDR1 is SGDLS, CDR2 YYNGEE, per germline. CDR3 amino acids: CASSVESRASYNSPLHF. In DNA, the CDR3 is TGTGCCAGCAGCGTAGAATCCAGGGCCTCCTATAATTCACCCCTCCACTTT.

This chain connects TRBV19 to TRBJ1-1; 8 bases align to TRBD1. The CDR3 contains 13 residues. Germline trimming cut 4 bases from V and 3 bases from J; bases unmatched to any gene: 1. Germline V gives CDR1 LNHDA, CDR2 SQIVND (reference sequence). The CDR3 loop is CASSTTGDTEAFF. In DNA form, the CDR3 reads TGTGCCAGTAGTACGACAGGGGACACTGAAGCTTTCTTT.

The CDR3 sequence: CASSLSPTSRGYEAFF. The CDR3 nucleotides are TGTGCCAGCAGTTTATCGCCGACGTCTCGGGGTTATGAAGCTTTCTTT. This chain uses TRBV27 with TRBJ1-1, with D unclear. Germline CDR1 reads MNHEY; CDR2 reads SMNVEV (reference sequence). V lost 0 bases and J lost 7, with 18 bases in between. The CDR3 extends over 16 amino acids.

The chain carries TRBV28 and TRBJ1-5; D unresolved. CDR1 is MDHEN and CDR2 is SYDVKM in the germline V gene. CDR3 length: 14 residues. The germline V and J ends were trimmed by 7 bases and 0 bases, with 10 bases remaining between them. CDR3 DNA: TGTGCCAGCAACTGGGAGTATAGCAATCAGCCCCAGCATTTT. It specifies CASNWEYSNQPQHF.

V and J are TRBV6-4 and TRBJ2-1, with 10 bases identical to TRBD2. Trimming cost V 6 bases and J 8 bases; bases outside gene matches: 10. This CDR3 spans 15 amino acids. Germline CDR1 MRHNA, CDR2 SNTAGT. The CDR3, as DNA: TGTGCCAGCAGCCCCTCAGCGGGGGGGTTCCATGAGCAGTTCTTC. It is translated as CASSPSAGGFHEQFF.

V and J are TRBV7-9 and TRBJ2-7; TRBD1 matches at 7 bases. The V gene end was trimmed by 5 bases and the J gene end by 3 bases; junction bases not matched to a gene: 7. The CDR3 is 14 amino acids. Germline assignment: CDR1 SEHNR and CDR2 FQNEAQ (reference sequence). CDR3 protein: CASSAQDRRYEQYF. CDR3 nucleotide sequence: TGTGCCAGCAGCGCACAGGACAGGCGCTACGAGCAGTACTTC.

As to this clone: One end of the junction fails to match germline, which may point to a read error. V is TRBV7-9 and J is TRBJ1-1; D may be TRBD1 (6 bases). CDR3 length equals 16 residues. Per the germline V gene, CDR1 is SEHNR and CDR2 is FQNEAQ (reference sequence). CDR3 nucleotides: TGTGCCAGCAGCCCCCCGGGGGGGCGGATGAACACTAAAGCTTTCTTT. As protein: CASSPPGGRMNTKAFF.

The chain has TRBV28 and TRBJ1-4; TRBD1 is a possible D gene (6 bases). Germline V gene sequence: CDR1 MDHEN, CDR2 SYDVKM. Trimming took off 7 bases at V and 4 bases at J, with 13 bases between the two ends. This CDR3 is built from 14 residues. The CDR3 loop is CASTPWDNNEKLFF. CDR3 DNA sequence: TGTGCCAGCACCCCCTGGGACAATAATGAAAAACTGTTTTTT.

The chain is built from TRBV28 and TRBJ2-1, with D maybe TRBD2 (5 bases). Looked up from germline, CDR1 is MDHEN and CDR2 is SYDVKM. This CDR3 spans 14 amino acids. V lost 5 bases to trimming and J lost 8 bases, with 16 bases between them. CDR3 coding DNA: TGTGCCAGCAGTGGAGGACCAAGCCGGCATGAGCAGTTCTTC. This codes for CASSGGPSRHEQFF.

The CDR3 is CASSRSSGNTIYF. The CDR3 DNA is TGTGCCAGCTCTCGGAGCTCTGGAAACACCATATATTTT. The V gene is TRBV9, the J gene TRBJ1-3; D not resolved. This CDR3 comprises 13 residues. V dropped 7 bases and J dropped 0 bases, with 8 bases sitting between them. Germline values: CDR1 SGDLS, CDR2 YYNGEE.

A word on this clone: In this CDR3 the conserved last residue, phenylalanine or tryptophan, is missing, so a read error is likely. This rearrangement joins TRBV7-2 to TRBJ1-6, with D tentatively TRBD1 (6 bases). The CDR3 is 15 amino acids. Germline CDR1 SGHTA, CDR2 FQGNSA. Trimming took 1 base from V and 9 from J, leaving 13 bases between them. The CDR3 region has the DNA TGTGCCAGCAGCTTAGGCAGGGGATATTCTTCACCCCTCCACCTT. Its protein product is CASSLGRGYSSPLHL.

The genes are TRBV27 and TRBJ1-2, with a possible D match to TRBD1 (6 bases). This CDR3 comprises 15 residues. The germline V and J ends were trimmed by 1 base and 7 bases, with 16 bases remaining between them. Germline V gene data show CDR1 as MNHEY and CDR2 as SMNVEV (reference sequence). The chain's CDR3 is CASSLYPGEKRGYTF. The CDR3 nucleotides read TGTGCCAGCAGTTTATATCCAGGGGAGAAGCGTGGCTACACCTTC.

This chain links TRBV9 with TRBJ1-1; D is possibly TRBD1 (5 bases). The CDR3 totals 18 residues. The germline V gene has CDR1 SGDLS and CDR2 YYNGEE. V dropped 4 bases and J dropped 3 bases, with 25 bases sitting between them. The CDR3 nucleotides are TGTGCCAGCAGCCCTCCTGTCACCAGGGTTGGTAAGGACACTGAAGCTTTCTTT. Residues: CASSPPVTRVGKDTEAFF. Full variable domain (remainder filled in from reference TRBV9 and TRBJ1-1): DSGVTQTPKHLITATGQRVTLRCSPRSGDLSVYWYQQSLDQGLQFLIQYYNGEERAKGNILERFSAQQFPDLHSELNLSSLELGDSALYFCASSPPVTRVGKDTEAFFGQGTRLTVV.

The J gene is TRBJ1-5, the V gene TRBV7-2; no clear D. There are 12 residues in the CDR3. Germline CDR1 SGHTA, CDR2 FQGNSA. V was trimmed by 1 base and J by 9 bases, leaving 7 bases between them. As DNA, the CDR3 is TGTGCCAGCAGCTTAGACTTTACGCCCCAGCATTTT. This translates into CASSLDFTPQHF.

For the CDR3, the DNA is TGTGCCACCACAACCCCGAGCACAGATACGCAGTATTTT. Amino acid sequence: CATTTPSTDTQYF. The chain has TRBV6-5 and TRBJ2-3; D call uncertain. Germline V CDR1 and CDR2: MNHEY, SVGAGI. Deletions cut 10 bases from V and 0 bases from J, with 11 bases between. This CDR3 comprises 13 residues.

V usage is TRBV5-6 and J usage is TRBJ1-2; D gene unclear. This CDR3 comprises 13 residues. Trimming took off 0 bases at V and 5 bases at J, with 8 bases between the two ends. The germline V gene has CDR1 SGHDT and CDR2 YYEEEE. CDR3 protein: CASSLEQNYGYTF. CDR3 bases: TGTGCCAGCAGCTTGGAACAGAATTATGGCTACACCTTC.

The rearrangement joins TRBV7-3 to TRBJ2-2; 10 positions agree with TRBD2. In germline, CDR1 is SGHTA, CDR2 FQGTGA. The length of the CDR3 is 16 residues. Trimming cost V 8 bases and J 8 bases; bases outside gene matches: 14. The CDR3 DNA reads as TGTGCCAGCTCTTTATCAGCGGGGGGGCCTCCGGGGGAGCTGTTTTTT. The encoded protein is CASSLSAGGPPGELFF.

The chain carries TRBV6-5 and TRBJ2-1, with TRBD1 matching 9 bases. This CDR3 region has 14 residues. Germline CDR1 MNHEY, CDR2 SVGAGI. Germline trimming cut 4 bases from V and 6 bases from J; bases unmatched to any gene: 4. CDR3 coding DNA: TGTGCCAGCAGTTTACAGGGGGCGTTCAATGAGCAGTTCTTC. This sequence encodes CASSLQGAFNEQFF.

J is TRBJ2-5 and V is TRBV9, with 9 bases lining up with TRBD2. Germline CDR1 is SGDLS and CDR2 is YYNGEE. The CDR3 runs to 15 residues. Trimming at V came to 3 bases and at J to 4 bases, leaving 7 bases not matched to a gene. CDR3 sequence: CASSEGLSGGETQYF. In nucleotides, the CDR3 is TGTGCCAGCAGCGAGGGCCTTAGCGGGGGAGAGACCCAGTACTTC.

The chain employs TRBV5-4 and TRBJ2-5, with D tentatively TRBD1 (8 bases). V lost 2 bases to trimming and J lost 11 bases, with 28 bases between them. Germline V gene lookup returns CDR1 SGHNT and CDR2 YYREEE (reference sequence). This CDR3 is built from 17 residues. CDR3 nucleotides: TGTGCCAGCAGCTTAAGTTTGATACAGGGGGGGTTTGGGGAGCAGTACTTC. This sequence encodes CASSLSLIQGGFGEQYF.